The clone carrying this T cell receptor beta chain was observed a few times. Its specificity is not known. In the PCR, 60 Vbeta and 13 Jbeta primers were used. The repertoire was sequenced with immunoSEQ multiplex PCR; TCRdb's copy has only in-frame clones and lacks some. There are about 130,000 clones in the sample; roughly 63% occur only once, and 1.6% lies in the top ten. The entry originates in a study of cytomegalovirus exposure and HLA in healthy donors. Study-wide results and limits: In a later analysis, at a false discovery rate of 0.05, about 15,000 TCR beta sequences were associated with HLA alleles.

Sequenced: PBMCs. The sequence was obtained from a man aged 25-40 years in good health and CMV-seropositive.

Here the CDR3 reads CASSEAVWRGGGYTF. CDR3 in DNA: TGTGCCAGCAGTGAAGCGGTCTGGCGGGGGGGAGGCTACACCTTC. V and J are TRBV6-1 and TRBJ1-2; possible D gene TRBD1, 5 bases. The V gene lost 0 bases and the J gene lost 8 bases, with 16 bases spanning the gap. The CDR3 is 15 amino acids. Germline CDR1 MNHNS, CDR2 SASEGT.